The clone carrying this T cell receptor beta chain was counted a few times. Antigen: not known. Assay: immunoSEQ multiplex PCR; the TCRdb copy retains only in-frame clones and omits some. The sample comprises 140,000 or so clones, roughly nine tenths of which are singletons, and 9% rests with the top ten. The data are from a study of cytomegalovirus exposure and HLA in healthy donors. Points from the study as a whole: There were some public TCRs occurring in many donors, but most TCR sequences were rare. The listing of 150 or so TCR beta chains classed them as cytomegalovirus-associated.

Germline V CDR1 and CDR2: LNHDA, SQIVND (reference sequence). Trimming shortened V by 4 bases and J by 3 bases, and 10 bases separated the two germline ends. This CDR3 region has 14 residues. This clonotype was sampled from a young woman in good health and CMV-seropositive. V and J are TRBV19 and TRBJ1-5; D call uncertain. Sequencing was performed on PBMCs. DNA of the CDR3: TGTGCCAGTAGTAGGTTCTCAGACAATCAGCCCCAGCATTTT. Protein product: CASSRFSDNQPQHF.